This entry lists 28 T cell receptor beta chains sequenced from one sample in a study of blood T cell repertoires in COVID-19. Assay: immunoSEQ multiplex PCR; the TCRdb copy retains only in-frame clones and omits some. Of approximately 100,000 clones listed, 89% are singletons. Sequencing input: peripheral blood. Receptor source: an older woman with acute or convalescent COVID-19.

The chain uses TRBV11-1 and TRBJ2-7; 8 bases are a match to TRBD1. J gave up 9 bases and V 4 bases, and 8 bases lay outside the gene matches. This CDR3 comprises 13 residues. Germline V gene data show CDR1 as SGHAT and CDR2 as FQDESV (reference sequence). CDR3 sequence reads: CASSSPRQGRQYV. The CDR3 nucleotides read TGTGCCAGCAGCTCTCCTAGACAGGGGAGGCAGTACGTC.

This clone was seen once. The genes are TRBV7-8 and TRBJ2-7, with TRBD2 identical over 11 bases. With 1 base clipped from V and 2 bases from J, the junction kept 13 bases outside the gene matches. Germline-derived CDR1 and CDR2 are SGHVS and FQNEAQ. This CDR3 is 19 amino acids long. The CDR3 DNA is TGTGCCAGCAGCTTAGTGACGGGACTAGCGGCCCCCCGGGCCTACGAGCAGTACTTC. This sequence encodes CASSLVTGLAAPRAYEQYF.

This clone showed up just a few times. The rearrangement links TRBV29-1 to TRBJ1-1; 9 bases map to TRBD1. This CDR3 is built from 14 residues. The junction had 9 bases not matched to a gene; V was cut back by 5 bases and J by 5 bases. Germline CDR1 reads SQVTM; CDR2 reads ANQGSEA. DNA for the CDR3: TGCAGCGTTTATTCCGGGACAGGGAGAACTGAAGCTTTCTTT. As protein: CSVYSGTGRTEAFF.

The V and J genes are TRBV19 and TRBJ2-1; 10 bases match TRBD2. V trimming: 4 bases; J trimming: 6 bases; junction bases outside the gene matches: 3. Germline CDR1 LNHDA, CDR2 SQIVND (reference sequence). The CDR3 is 14 residues long. The CDR3 DNA follows: TGTGCCAGTAGTAGTAGCGGGAGGCGCAATGAGCAGTTCTTC. Translation gives CASSSSGRRNEQFF.

The chain has TRBV6-2 or TRBV6-3 and TRBJ1-5; tentatively, D is TRBD1 (5 bases). Germline V gives CDR1 MNHEY, CDR2 SVGEGT. V lost 5 bases and J lost 1, with 12 bases in between. The CDR3 covers 15 residues. The CDR3 sequence is CASSPWGGSNQPQHF. In DNA form, the CDR3 reads TGTGCCAGCAGTCCCTGGGGGGGGAGCAATCAGCCCCAGCATTTT.

The chain combines TRBV27 with TRBJ1-2; D is unresolved. Trimming stripped 3 bases from V and 2 bases from J, with 7 bases between. CDR3 length: 13 amino acids. Germline CDR1 is MNHEY and CDR2 is SMNVEV (reference sequence). CDR3 sequence reads: CASSFSVNYGYTF. In DNA, the CDR3 is TGTGCCAGCAGTTTTTCCGTAAACTATGGCTACACCTTC.

About this clone itself: Compared with germline, one end of the junction differs, possibly owing to a read error. The V and J genes are TRBV7-7 and TRBJ1-5, with D unresolved. This CDR3 has 17 amino acids. The germline V gene has CDR1 SSHAT and CDR2 FNYEAQ (reference sequence). The CDR3 protein is CASSLSVENLNNQPQHF. For the CDR3, the DNA is TGTGCTAGCAGCTTATCGGTAGAAAACTTAAACAATCAGCCCCAGCATTTT.

This chain uses TRBV30 with TRBJ1-1; TRBD1 agrees at 9 bases. The germline V gene has CDR1 GTSNPN and CDR2 SVGIG (reference sequence). The CDR3 runs 12 residues. Losses at the gene ends were 3 bases for V and 9 bases for J; bases not matched to a gene: 5. CDR3 amino acids: CAWSEGQGKAFF. Written as DNA, the CDR3 is TGTGCCTGGAGCGAGGGACAGGGAAAAGCTTTCTTT. The full variable domain, rest sourced from reference TRBV30 and TRBJ1-1, is SQTIHQWPATLVQPVGSPLSLECTVEGTSNPNLYWYRQAAGRGLQLLFYSVGIGQISSEVPQNLSASRPQDRQFILSSKKLLLSDSGFYLCAWSEGQGKAFFGQGTRLTVV.

As for this clone: This CDR3 is also generated by other DNA sequences in the sample. The rearrangement joins TRBV29-1 to TRBJ1-1; 9 bases agree with TRBD1. Germline values: CDR1 SQVTM, CDR2 ANQGSEA. The CDR3 is made up of 13 amino acids. V trimming: 6 bases; J trimming: 4 bases; junction bases outside the gene matches: 6. The CDR3: CSVSMTGGTEAFF. CDR3 in DNA: TGCAGCGTCTCGATGACAGGGGGCACTGAAGCTTTCTTT.

The chain couples TRBV6-5 to TRBJ1-1, with a tentative D call TRBD1 (6 bases). V shed 8 bases and J shed 1 base, with 17 bases lying between them. This CDR3 spans 15 amino acids. The germline CDR1 and CDR2 sequences are MNHEY and SVGAGI. DNA for the CDR3: TGTGCCAGCGGACTAACGCGGGGGCGGAACACTGAAGCTTTCTTT. Its protein product is CASGLTRGRNTEAFF.

CDR3 sequence (DNA): TGTGCCAGCACCCGGGAGTGGACCTCCTACAATGAGCAGTTCTTC. Its translation is CASTREWTSYNEQFF. J is TRBJ2-1 and V is TRBV6-5; D possibly corresponds to TRBD2 (6 bases). Germline values: CDR1 MNHEY, CDR2 SVGAGI. The V and J ends lost 7 bases and 0 bases respectively, with 13 bases between them. The CDR3 runs 15 residues.

The V gene is TRBV28, the J gene TRBJ1-5; D is perhaps TRBD1 (5 bases). CDR3 length equals 16 residues. Trimming stripped 3 bases from V and 6 bases from J, with 18 bases between. The V gene's germline CDR1 is MDHEN and CDR2 SYDVKM. Written as DNA, the CDR3 is TGTGCCAGCAGTTTTTTGTCTGGGTCGGGGGGTCAGCCCCAGCATTTT. Translation: CASSFLSGSGGQPQHF.

V gene TRBV28 combines with J gene TRBJ1-4; tentative D call: TRBD1 (6 bases). Germline CDR1 is MDHEN and CDR2 is SYDVKM. This CDR3 has 15 residues. V lost 3 bases to trimming and J lost 2 bases, with 10 bases between them. Here the CDR3 reads CASSLWGRTNEKLFF. The CDR3 coding sequence is TGTGCCAGCAGTTTGTGGGGGCGTACTAATGAAAAACTGTTTTTT. Full variable domain (outside the CDR3, taken from reference TRBV28 and TRBJ1-4): DVKVTQSSRYLVKRTGEKVFLECVQDMDHENMFWYRQDPGLGLRLIYFSYDVKMKEKGDIPEGYSVSREKKERFSLILESASTNQTSMYLCASSLWGRTNEKLFFGSGTQLSVL.

Ten or more counts support this clone. This rearrangement joins TRBV3-1 (or the pseudogene TRBV3-2) to TRBJ1-6; D might be TRBD1 (5 bases). CDR1 is LGHDT, CDR2 YNNKEL, per germline (reference sequence). The V end lost 4 bases, the J end lost 7 bases, and 5 bases lay between the germline ends. This CDR3 is built from 12 residues. CDR3 sequence (DNA): TGTGCCAGCAGCCGACAGAATTCACCCCTCCACTTT. This sequence encodes CASSRQNSPLHF.

Here the CDR3 reads CASSESGRNYEQYV. CDR3 nucleotide sequence: TGTGCCAGCAGTGAATCCGGGAGGAACTACGAGCAGTACGTC. The chain links TRBV6-1 to TRBJ2-7; 7 nucleotides align to TRBD2. CDR1 MNHNS and CDR2 SASEGT come from the germline V gene. Trimming took 2 bases from V and 3 from J; bases not matched to a gene: 4. This CDR3 spans 14 amino acids.

The V call is TRBV20-1, the J call TRBJ1-2; the D gene is possibly TRBD1 (6 bases). The V end lost 3 bases, the J end lost 4 bases, and 12 bases lay between the germline ends. CDR1 DFQATT and CDR2 SNEGSKA come from the germline V gene (reference sequence). This CDR3 comprises 13 residues. CDR3 bases: TGCAGTGCTAGTGCAGGGGCGTCCTATGGCTACACCTTC. Its translation is CSASAGASYGYTF.

The rearrangement uses TRBV15 and TRBJ1-4; D remains ambiguous. Looked up from germline, CDR1 is LNHNV and CDR2 is YYDKDF (reference sequence). Trimming took off 1 base at V and 4 bases at J, with 10 bases between the two ends. There are 15 residues in the CDR3. CDR3 coding DNA: TGTGCCACCAGCAGAGGGAGGGTAATTAATGAAAAACTGTTTTTT. Protein sequence: CATSRGRVINEKLFF.

The chain carries TRBV19 and TRBJ1-3; no definite D call. This CDR3 has 16 residues. Germline V lookup: CDR1 LNHDA, CDR2 SQIVND (reference sequence). V was pared by 4 bases and J by 0 bases, with 13 bases between. The CDR3 coding sequence is TGTGCCAGTAGTAGCGGGCAGCTCCTCTCTGGAAACACCATATATTTT. Translating gives CASSSGQLLSGNTIYF.

The chain links TRBV5-4 to TRBJ2-7; D uncertain. The V gene's germline CDR1 is SGHNT and CDR2 YYREEE (reference sequence). V lost 0 bases to trimming and J lost 1 base, with 5 bases between them. There are 13 residues in the CDR3. CDR3 bases: TGTGCCAGCAGCTTGGCCGGTTCCTACGAGCAGTACTTC. Amino acid sequence: CASSLAGSYEQYF.

This clone is a singleton in its sample. The CDR3 bases are TGTGCCAGTAGTATCTCGGGACAGGGAGGCTATGGCTACACCTTC. Protein product: CASSISGQGGYGYTF. This sequence joins TRBV19 and TRBJ1-2; 9 bases line up with TRBD1. The J segment lost 4 bases and the V segment lost 3 bases, leaving 6 bases of the junction unmatched. Germline CDR1 and CDR2: LNHDA and SQIVND (reference sequence). This CDR3 region has 15 residues.

The V and J genes are TRBV11-3 and TRBJ2-1, with 8 bases matching TRBD2. The germline V gene has CDR1 SGHNT and CDR2 YENEEA. The CDR3 is made up of 14 amino acids. With 10 bases clipped from V and 8 bases from J, the junction kept 13 bases outside the gene matches. The CDR3 nucleotides are TGTGCCACCGAGGACCGAGCGGGAGTCCATGAGCAGTTCTTC. It encodes CATEDRAGVHEQFF.

The genes are TRBV20-1 and TRBJ2-3, with D perhaps TRBD2 (6 bases). Trimming cost V 6 bases and J 6 bases, with 10 bases left between them. The germline CDR1 and CDR2 sequences are DFQATT and SNEGSKA (reference sequence). This CDR3 spans 11 amino acids. This CDR3 reads CSAQRVDTQYF. DNA of the CDR3: TGCAGTGCGCAGCGGGTTGATACGCAGTATTTT.

The chain recombines TRBV6-5 with TRBJ2-7; weak D call: TRBD1 (6 bases). Germline V gene data show CDR1 as MNHEY and CDR2 as SVGAGI. There are 13 residues in the CDR3. V gave up 6 bases and J gave up 5 bases, with 14 bases separating them. The CDR3 sequence is CASSINRVDEQYV. The DNA of the CDR3 is TGTGCCAGCAGCATAAACAGGGTGGACGAGCAGTACGTC.

The rearrangement joins TRBV2 to TRBJ2-1, with no clear D. This CDR3 has 13 amino acids. V was shortened by 2 bases and J by 2 bases, with 4 bases between the two germline ends. Germline loops: CDR1 SNHLY, CDR2 FYNNEI. The DNA of the CDR3 is TGTGCCAGCAGTGAAACGGCCTACAATGAGCAGTTCTTC. This codes for CASSETAYNEQFF.

The CDR3 sequence: CASSPGTSGTLGQYF. In DNA form, the CDR3 reads TGTGCCAGCAGCCCTGGGACTAGCGGGACCTTGGGGCAGTACTTC. V and J are TRBV27 and TRBJ2-7; 13 positions match TRBD2. Germline CDR1 reads MNHEY; CDR2 reads SMNVEV (reference sequence). With 6 bases clipped from V and 9 bases from J, the junction kept 11 bases outside the gene matches. The CDR3 spans 15 residues.

The chain joins TRBV29-1 to TRBJ2-7; 11 nucleotides line up with TRBD2. The V gene end was trimmed by 2 bases and the J gene end by 3 bases; junction bases not matched to a gene: 3. CDR1 is SQVTM, CDR2 ANQGSEA, per germline. The CDR3 consists of 14 residues. The DNA of the CDR3 is TGCAGCGTTGAAACTACTAGCGGGAGCTACGAGCAGTACTTC. Protein: CSVETTSGSYEQYF.

The CDR3 coding sequence is TGTGCCAGCAGTCCCCTGCGGGGAGAGGGTGAAGCTTTCTTT. It yields the protein CASSPLRGEGEAFF. The genes are TRBV3-1 (or the pseudogene TRBV3-2) and TRBJ1-1; D is undetermined. The V end lost 6 bases, the J end lost 7 bases, and 18 bases lay between the germline ends. From germline, CDR1 is LGHDT and CDR2 YNNKEL (reference sequence). The CDR3 sequence is 14 residues long.

The rearrangement links TRBV6-5 to TRBJ1-1; possible D gene TRBD1, 6 bases. Looked up from germline, CDR1 is MNHEY and CDR2 is SVGAGI. The CDR3 loop spans 15 amino acids. Trimming pared 6 bases from V and 1 base from J, leaving 15 bases between. This chain's CDR3 is CASRRGNERNTEAFF. The CDR3 DNA is TGTGCCAGCAGGAGGGGGAACGAAAGGAACACTGAAGCTTTCTTT.